This is a list of T cell receptor beta chains from one sample in a study of blood T cell repertoires in COVID-19. The method was immunoSEQ multiplex PCR; TCRdb's version includes in-frame clones alone and lacks a portion of them. The data contain roughly 230,000 clones, roughly 89% of them singletons. Sequencing was performed on peripheral blood. The origin of the receptors is a woman aged 40 to 50 who had recovered from COVID-19. Each CDR3 is given with its conserved first and last residue. A D gene is named only where the DNA matches it firmly. Size tells how often a clone was seen (once, few, many) or the class of an expanded clone, and some rows leave it out.

v_gene	d_gene	abundance	j_gene	CDR3nt	CDR3aa
TRBV28	NA	NA	TRBJ1-2	TGTGCCAGCAGTAAGGCGGCCGAGATGTATGGCTACACCTTC	CASSKAAEMYGYTF
TRBV3-1/TRBV3-2	NA	NA	TRBJ1-2	TGTGCCAGCAGCCAAGATTCTGGGGCAGGGCCCAAGTACACCTTC	CASSQDSGAGPKYTF
TRBV5-4	NA	NA	TRBJ2-1	TGTGCCAGCAGCCCCCCCTACGGTGAGCAGTTCTTC	CASSPPYGEQFF
TRBV11-2	NA	NA	TRBJ2-5	TGTGCCAGCAGCTTAGAGGGGCCGGAAGAGACCCAGTACTTC	CASSLEGPEETQYF
TRBV19	TRBD1	NA	TRBJ2-1	TGTGCCAGTAGTATAGTTCCGGGACAGGGGAGTGAGCAGTTCTTC	CASSIVPGQGSEQFF
TRBV30	NA	NA	TRBJ2-3	TGTGCCTGTAATAGCCCCGGGGGGCGGGAAACGCAGTATTTT	CACNSPGGRETQYF
TRBV28	TRBD1	NA	TRBJ2-7	TGTGCCAGCAGAACCGCGGGACAGGCTGACTCCTACGAGCAGTACTTC	CASRTAGQADSYEQYF
TRBV6-5	NA	NA	TRBJ2-3	TGTGCCAGCAGTCTAGGACTGAGCACAGATACGCAGTATTTT	CASSLGLSTDTQYF
TRBV9	NA	NA	TRBJ2-5	TGTGCCAGCAGCCCTCCCTCAGCGGAAGAGACCCAGTACTTC	CASSPPSAEETQYF
TRBV19	TRBD2	NA	TRBJ2-3	TGTGCCAGTAGTGTTAGCGGGAGCACAGATACGCAGTATTTT	CASSVSGSTDTQYF
TRBV7-9	NA	NA	TRBJ1-1	TGTGCCAGCAGCTGGGCAGGGAGGGACACTGAAGCTTTCTTT	CASSWAGRDTEAFF
TRBV18	TRBD1	NA	TRBJ2-2	TGTGCCAGCTCAGAGGTACAGGGGGAGAACACCGGGGAGCTGTTTTTT	CASSEVQGENTGELFF
TRBV24-1	TRBD2	NA	TRBJ2-5	TGTGCCAGTGGTGCAGCGGGGGGAGAGACCCAGTACTTC	CASGAAGGETQYF
TRBV15	TRBD1	few	TRBJ1-5	TGTGCCACCGACCAGGGGGAGGGCAATCAGCCCCAGCATTTT	CATDQGEGNQPQHF
TRBV21-1	NA	NA	TRBJ2-5	TGTGCCAGGACCGGAAGACGCCTAGCGGTTCAAGAGACCCAGTACTTC	CARTGRRLAVQETQYF
TRBV7-9	TRBD2	NA	TRBJ2-4	TGTGCCAGCAGCTTAGTGGGAGGGACCAAAAACATTCAGTACTTC	CASSLVGGTKNIQYF
TRBV7-7	TRBD1	NA	TRBJ2-1	TGTGCCAGCAGCTTAGAGGACAGGGTTTATGAGCAGTTCTTC	CASSLEDRVYEQFF
TRBV10-1	TRBD2	NA	TRBJ2-2	TGCGCCAGCAGTCCTCAGCGGGGGACGAACACCGGGGAGCTGTTTTTT	CASSPQRGTNTGELFF
TRBV19	NA	NA	TRBJ2-4	TGTGCCAGTAGTACATTACAGCTAGCCAAAAACATTCAGTACTTC	CASSTLQLAKNIQYF
TRBV11-3	TRBD2	NA	TRBJ2-5	TGTGCCAGCAGCTTAGAGGCACTAGCGGGGGGGCCTGAGACCCAGTACTTC	CASSLEALAGGPETQYF
TRBV5-4	NA	NA	TRBJ2-3	TGTGCCAGCAGCTTTAGCTCTAGCACAGATACGCAGTATTTT	CASSFSSSTDTQYF
TRBV24-1	NA	NA	TRBJ2-2	TGTGCCACCAGTGACTCGCCCAGCGACACCGGGGAGCTGTTTTTT	CATSDSPSDTGELFF
TRBV13	NA	NA	TRBJ2-5	TGTGCCAGCAGCTTAGCCGGGACACAAGAGACCCAGTACTTC	CASSLAGTQETQYF
TRBV12-2	NA	NA	TRBJ2-2	TGTGCAAGTCGCTCCAGGTCTGGCCTCGGGGAGCTGTTTTTT	CASRSRSGLGELFF
TRBV27	TRBD1	NA	TRBJ2-7	TGTGCCAGCAGTTTAAGCGGACAGGGTGTGCCGAAGTACTTC	CASSLSGQGVPKYF
TRBV12-2	NA	NA	TRBJ2-1	TGTGCAAGTCGCTCCTGGGGGCACCCCGGGGCCAAGTTTGAGCAGTTCTTC	CASRSWGHPGAKFEQFF
TRBV6-4	NA	NA	TRBJ1-6	TGTGCCAGCAGGCGGGGGGTCGACAATTCACCCCTCCACTTT	CASRRGVDNSPLHF
TRBV24-1	TRBD1	NA	TRBJ2-2	TGTGCCACCGGGACAGGGCCTTGGGAGCTGTTTTTT	CATGTGPWELFF
TRBV5-1	TRBD1	NA	TRBJ1-1	TGCGCCAGCAGCTCGGGACAGGAGAACACTGAAGCTTTCTTT	CASSSGQENTEAFF
TRBV7-2	TRBD2	once	TRBJ2-1	TGTGCCAGCAGCTTAGGGTCTAGCGGGAGTTCACGGTACAATGAGCAGTTCTTC	CASSLGSSGSSRYNEQFF
TRBV19	TRBD1	NA	TRBJ2-5	TGTGCCAGTAGTATCCCGCGAAACACAGGGGGAGAGACCCAGTACTTC	CASSIPRNTGGETQYF
TRBV3-1/TRBV3-2	TRBD2	few	TRBJ2-1	TGTGCCAGCAGCGATATAGCGGGGGTATACAATGAGCAGTTCTTC	CASSDIAGVYNEQFF
TRBV4-1	NA	NA	TRBJ2-6	TGCGCCAGCAGCTTGTGGACAGTTCCCAACGTCCTGACTTTC	CASSLWTVPNVLTF
TRBV5-6	NA	NA	TRBJ2-5	TGTGCCAGCAGCCCTTCCCAAGAGACCCAGTACTTC	CASSPSQETQYF
TRBV6-5	TRBD1	NA	TRBJ1-4	TGTGCCAGCAGGCCGGGACAGGGGGGGCATGGGGAACTGTTTTTT	CASRPGQGGHGELFF
TRBV2	NA	NA	TRBJ1-3	TGTGCCAGCAGTTCAGATTTCCCCGGGGGCACCATATATTTT	CASSSDFPGGTIYF
TRBV10-3	TRBD1	NA	TRBJ2-5	TGTGCCATCAGTGAGTCCCAAGCGACAGGGCGAGAGACCCAGTACTTC	CAISESQATGRETQYF
TRBV2	NA	NA	TRBJ2-5	TGTGCCAGCCCCGGCAGGAGGTTAGAAGAGACCCAGTACTTC	CASPGRRLEETQYF
TRBV2	NA	NA	TRBJ2-3	TGTGCCAGCAGAACGGACTTGGGCACAGATACGCAGTATTTT	CASRTDLGTDTQYF
TRBV2	TRBD2	NA	TRBJ2-1	TGTGCCAGCAGTGTTACTAGCGGGAGTATAGGTGAGCAGTTCTTC	CASSVTSGSIGEQFF
TRBV7-9	TRBD1	NA	TRBJ1-1	TGTGCCAGCAGCCTCGGGACAGCGAACACTGAAGCTTTCTTT	CASSLGTANTEAFF
TRBV23-1	TRBD1	NA	TRBJ2-4	TGCGCCAGCAGTCAATCGGACAGGGAAGCCAAAAACATTCAGTACTTC	CASSQSDREAKNIQYF
TRBV5-1	NA	NA	TRBJ2-7	TGCGCCAGCAGCCTGGAGAGAAGTAACTACGAGCAGTACTTC	CASSLERSNYEQYF
TRBV9	NA	NA	TRBJ2-2	TGTGCCAGCAGTACAGGGAATCGAGACACCGGGGAGCTGTTTTTT	CASSTGNRDTGELFF
TRBV7-9	TRBD1	NA	TRBJ1-5	TGTGCCAGCAGCCCACAGGGGGCGGGCCAGCCCCAGCATTTT	CASSPQGAGQPQHF
TRBV4-3	TRBD2	NA	TRBJ2-1	TGCGCCAGCAGCCCGGGGGTAGCGGGAATGAATGAGCAGTTCTTC	CASSPGVAGMNEQFF
TRBV4-2	NA	NA	TRBJ1-1	TGTGCCAGCAGCCAAGTTATATCAATGAGGGAGGGAGGACTGAACACTGAAGCTTTCTTT	CASSQVISMREGGLNTEAFF
TRBV27	NA	few	TRBJ1-6	TGTGCCAGCAGTTTATCGGGAGAGGGCTCACCCCTCCACTTT	CASSLSGEGSPLHF
TRBV6-5	NA	NA	TRBJ1-2	TGTGCCAGCAGTTACTCCCCAGGGGTATATGGCTACACCTTC	CASSYSPGVYGYTF
TRBV7-6	NA	NA	TRBJ1-5	TGTGCCAGCAGCCTAGAACGACTGGGACTTAGCAATCAGCCCCAGCATTTT	CASSLERLGLSNQPQHF
TRBV19	NA	NA	TRBJ1-6	TGTGCCAGACTGGGAGCGCGGGAAGGTGGATCACCCCTCCACTTT	CARLGAREGGSPLHF
TRBV2	NA	NA	TRBJ1-6	TGTGCCAGTGATTTAGAGGGAACTTACAATAATTCACCCCTCCACTTT	CASDLEGTYNNSPLHF
TRBV9	NA	once	TRBJ2-5	TGTGCCAGCAGCGGCGACAGCCAAGAGACCCAGTACTTC	CASSGDSQETQYF